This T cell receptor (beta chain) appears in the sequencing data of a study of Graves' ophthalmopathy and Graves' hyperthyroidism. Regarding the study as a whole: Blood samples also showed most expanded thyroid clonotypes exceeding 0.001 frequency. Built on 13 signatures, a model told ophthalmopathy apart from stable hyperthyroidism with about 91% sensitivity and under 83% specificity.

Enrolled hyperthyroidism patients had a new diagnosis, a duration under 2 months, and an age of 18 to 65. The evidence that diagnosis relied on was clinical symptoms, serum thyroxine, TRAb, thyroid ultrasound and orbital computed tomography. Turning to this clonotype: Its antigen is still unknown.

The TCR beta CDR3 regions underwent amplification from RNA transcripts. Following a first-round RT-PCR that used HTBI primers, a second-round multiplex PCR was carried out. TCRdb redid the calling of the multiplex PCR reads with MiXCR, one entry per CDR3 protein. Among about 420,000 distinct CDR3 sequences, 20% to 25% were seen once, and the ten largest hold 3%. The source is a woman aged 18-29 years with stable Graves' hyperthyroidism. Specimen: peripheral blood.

CDR3 protein: CASSSPGTANYGYTF. The DNA of the CDR3 is TGTGCCAGCAGCTCACCCGGGACAGCTAACTATGGCTACACCTTC. The chain is built from TRBV6-1 and TRBJ1-2, with 7 nucleotides matching TRBD1. Trimming cost V 6 bases and J 0 bases; bases outside gene matches: 7. The V gene's germline CDR1 is MNHNS and CDR2 SASEGT. This CDR3 spans 15 amino acids.